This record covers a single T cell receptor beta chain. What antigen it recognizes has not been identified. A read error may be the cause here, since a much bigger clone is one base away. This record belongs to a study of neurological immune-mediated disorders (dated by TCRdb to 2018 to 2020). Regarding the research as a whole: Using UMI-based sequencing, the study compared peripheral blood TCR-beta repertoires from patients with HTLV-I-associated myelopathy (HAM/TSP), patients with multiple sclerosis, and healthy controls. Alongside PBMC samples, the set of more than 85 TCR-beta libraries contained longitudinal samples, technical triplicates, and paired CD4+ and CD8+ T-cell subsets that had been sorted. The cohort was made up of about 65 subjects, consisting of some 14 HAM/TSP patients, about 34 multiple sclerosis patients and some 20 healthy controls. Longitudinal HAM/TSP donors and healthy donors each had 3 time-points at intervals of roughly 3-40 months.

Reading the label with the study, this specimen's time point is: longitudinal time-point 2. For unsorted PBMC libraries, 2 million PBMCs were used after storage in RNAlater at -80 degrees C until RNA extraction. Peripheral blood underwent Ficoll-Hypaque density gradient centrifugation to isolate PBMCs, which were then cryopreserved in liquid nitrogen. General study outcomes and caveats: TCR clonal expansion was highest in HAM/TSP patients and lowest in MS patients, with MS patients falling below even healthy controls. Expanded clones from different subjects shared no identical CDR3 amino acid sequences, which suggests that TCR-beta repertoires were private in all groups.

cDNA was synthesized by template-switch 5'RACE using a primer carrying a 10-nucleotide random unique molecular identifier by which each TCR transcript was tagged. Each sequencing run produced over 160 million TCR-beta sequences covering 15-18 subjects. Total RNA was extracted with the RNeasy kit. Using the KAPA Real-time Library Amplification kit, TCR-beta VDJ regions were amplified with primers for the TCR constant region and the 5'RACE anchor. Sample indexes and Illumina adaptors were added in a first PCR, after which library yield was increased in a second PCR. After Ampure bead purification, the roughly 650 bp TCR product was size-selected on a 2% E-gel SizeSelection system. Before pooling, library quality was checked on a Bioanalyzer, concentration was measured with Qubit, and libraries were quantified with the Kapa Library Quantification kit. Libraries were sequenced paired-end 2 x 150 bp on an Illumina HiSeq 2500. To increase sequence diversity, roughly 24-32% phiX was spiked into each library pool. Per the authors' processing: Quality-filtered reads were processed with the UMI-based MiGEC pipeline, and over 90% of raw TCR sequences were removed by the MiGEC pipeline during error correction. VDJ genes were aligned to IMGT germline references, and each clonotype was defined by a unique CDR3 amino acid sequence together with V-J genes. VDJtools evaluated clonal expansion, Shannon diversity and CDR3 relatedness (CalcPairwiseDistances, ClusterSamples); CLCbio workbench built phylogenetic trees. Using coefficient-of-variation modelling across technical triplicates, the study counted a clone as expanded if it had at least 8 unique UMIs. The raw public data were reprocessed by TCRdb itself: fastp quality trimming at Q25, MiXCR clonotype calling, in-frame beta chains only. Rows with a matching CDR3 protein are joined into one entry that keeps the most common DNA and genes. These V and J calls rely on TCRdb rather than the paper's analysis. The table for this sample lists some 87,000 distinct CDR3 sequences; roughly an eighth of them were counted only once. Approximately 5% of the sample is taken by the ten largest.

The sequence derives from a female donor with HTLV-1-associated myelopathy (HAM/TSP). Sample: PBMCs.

The DNA is as follows: TGCGCCAGCAGTAGGGACACCCAAGAGACCCAGTTCTTC. The resulting protein is CASSRDTQETQFF. Recombination connected TRBV5-1 to TRBJ2-5; the best D guess is TRBD1, with 6 bases matching. The J call could be wrong; TRBJ2-1 is a better fit for the DNA end. The CDR3 covers 13 residues, taking in both the cysteine and the phenylalanine. The read is trimmed to its CDR3 DNA, 39 bases read in frame from base 1. According to the germline V gene, CDR1 reads SGHRS and CDR2 reads YFSETQ.